This TCR beta chain was sequenced in a study of OX40 agonist ivuxolimab in advanced cancers. Overall study: An agonistic anti-OX40 (CD134) antibody, ivuxolimab, was used to treat the patients. Ivuxolimab was administered intravenously to patients at 0.01 to 10 mg/kg every 2 weeks.

Generated by immunoSEQ multiplex PCR, the TCRdb table keeps only in-frame clones and is missing some. Among tens of thousands of clones listed, around nine tenths were seen once. V lost 1 base, J lost 2 bases, and 8 bases lay in between. CDR1 and CDR2 (germline): SGHVS, FQNEAQ. The CDR3 consists of 14 residues. The investigators sampled blood at baseline, at cycle 4 day 1, and at cycle 7 day 1. The sequenced sample was CD4+ or CD8+ T cells sorted from blood, obtained in a trial of the OX40 agonist ivuxolimab. This TCR was recovered from an adult with an advanced solid tumor such as melanoma, head and neck, liver or kidney cancer. The chain is built from TRBV7-8 and TRBJ2-5; D uncertain. The CDR3 here is CASSLGTDQETQYF. In nucleotides, the CDR3 is TGTGCCAGCAGCTTAGGCACTGATCAAGAGACCCAGTACTTC.